The 8 T cell receptor beta chains reported below all come from one sample, sequenced in a study of blood T cells in healthy people across ages. Sample-barcoded 5' priming and a J-beta primer mix drove a second PCR of about 6 to 12 cycles. One entry per CDR3 protein results from TCRdb running MiXCR on the 5' RACE reads. The profile shows about 940,000 distinct CDR3 sequences, roughly 52% of them singletons. The sequenced sample was blood. All receptors derive from a young man in good health.

This clonotype occurred a few times. This chain connects TRBV5-1 to TRBJ2-7, with D possibly matching TRBD2 (5 bases). Trimming took off 0 bases at V and 5 bases at J, with 15 bases between the two ends. Germline CDR1 SGHRS, CDR2 YFSETQ. The CDR3 covers 15 residues. This chain's CDR3 is CASSLATGRWDEQYF. The CDR3 nucleotides read TGCGCCAGCAGCTTGGCTACGGGGAGATGGGACGAGCAGTACTTC.

This clonotype showed up just a few times. The rearrangement joins TRBV4-1 to TRBJ1-5, with no clear D. V gave up 1 base and J gave up 3 bases, with 13 bases separating them. Germline-derived CDR1 and CDR2 are MGHRA and YSYEKL. CDR3 size: 16 residues. DNA of the CDR3: TGCGCCAGCAGCCAAGGAGCCGAACTGAACAATCAGCCCCAGCATTTT. It codes for CASSQGAELNNQPQHF.

Only a few counts were recorded for this clonotype. The chain has TRBV6-5 and TRBJ2-7, with 9 bases aligning to TRBD2. Trimming cost V 3 bases and J 0 bases; bases outside gene matches: 3. The CDR3 length is 15 residues. CDR1 is MNHEY, CDR2 SVGAGI, per germline. The CDR3 loop is CASSYGTSHSYEQYF. The DNA of the CDR3 is TGTGCCAGCAGTTATGGGACTAGCCACTCCTACGAGCAGTACTTC.

V usage is TRBV20-1 and J usage is TRBJ2-5; no definite D call. V was trimmed by 7 bases and J by 7 bases, leaving 13 bases between them. CDR1 and CDR2 from the germline V gene are DFQATT and SNEGSKA (reference sequence). The length of the CDR3 is 11 residues. The CDR3 region is CSGSGYVTQYF. The CDR3 bases are TGCAGTGGCTCTGGGTATGTGACCCAGTACTTC.

V usage is TRBV25-1 and J usage is TRBJ2-2; D may be TRBD1 (6 bases). The CDR3 runs to 16 residues. V was clipped by 4 bases and J by 1 base, with 13 bases between them. Germline V gene sequence: CDR1 MGHDK, CDR2 SYGVNS. The CDR3 is CASSAYSDRNTGELFF. Here the CDR3 DNA reads TGTGCCAGCAGTGCATATTCGGACAGGAACACCGGGGAGCTGTTTTTT.

The chain carries TRBV9 and TRBJ2-2; perhaps TRBD2 as D (5 bases). The CDR3 is made up of 16 amino acids. Germline assignment: CDR1 SGDLS and CDR2 YYNGEE. Trimming removed 0 bases at V and 0 bases at J, with 9 bases between. Written as DNA, the CDR3 is TGTGCCAGCAGCGTAGTGAGGGTCTCGAACACCGGGGAGCTGTTTTTT. Residues: CASSVVRVSNTGELFF.

CDR3 in amino acids: CASNSGLFGEQYF. CDR3 nucleotides: TGTGCCAGCAACAGCGGCTTATTCGGCGAGCAGTACTTC. The chain carries TRBV28 and TRBJ2-7; possibly TRBD2 for D (5 bases). Germline loops: CDR1 MDHEN, CDR2 SYDVKM. Trimming removed 7 bases at V and 6 bases at J, with 16 bases between. The CDR3 length is 13 residues. The full variable domain, rest sourced from reference TRBV28 and TRBJ2-7, is DVKVTQSSRYLVKRTGEKVFLECVQDMDHENMFWYRQDPGLGLRLIYFSYDVKMKEKGDIPEGYSVSREKKERFSLILESASTNQTSMYLCASNSGLFGEQYFGPGTRLTVT.

The chain recombines TRBV12-3 or TRBV12-4 with TRBJ1-5; TRBD1 is a possible D gene (5 bases). The CDR3 totals 13 residues. V lost 5 bases and J lost 5, with 10 bases in between. The CDR3 nucleotides are TGTGCCAGCAGTGCCATGGGGGATCAGCCCCAGCATTTT. Its translation is CASSAMGDQPQHF.